This T cell receptor beta chain was found in a study of shared clonotypes between healthy human individuals. Study-level results: Non-shared clonotypes had lower generation probabilities than clonotypes shared by all four sorted-subset donors. The study drew on few donors, limiting represented genetic and exposure-history diversity. Relative to memory subsets, naive subsets generally showed larger estimated richness.

Partitioning of CD4+ cells yielded a CD45RA+ naive subset and a CD45RA-negative memory subset. As to this clone: Its cognate antigen is unknown.

TCRdb keeps only in-frame clones here, not all; method: immunoSEQ multiplex PCR. The table has 2,500,000 or so clones, 85% to 95% seen once; the top ten hold 0.13% to 0.15%. The receptor was isolated from a man younger than 35 in good health. The sequencing input was naive CD4+ T cells sorted from blood. Subset defined: CD45RA+ positively selected.

The CDR3 loop reads CASSSVAGYTYNEQFF. In DNA form, the CDR3 reads TGTGCCAGCAGCTCTGTAGCGGGGTACACCTACAATGAGCAGTTCTTC. V is TRBV7-8 and J is TRBJ2-1, with 8 nucleotides matching TRBD2. Per the germline V gene, CDR1 is SGHVS and CDR2 is FQNEAQ. Germline trimming cut 4 bases from V and 2 bases from J; bases unmatched to any gene: 7. The CDR3 consists of 16 residues.